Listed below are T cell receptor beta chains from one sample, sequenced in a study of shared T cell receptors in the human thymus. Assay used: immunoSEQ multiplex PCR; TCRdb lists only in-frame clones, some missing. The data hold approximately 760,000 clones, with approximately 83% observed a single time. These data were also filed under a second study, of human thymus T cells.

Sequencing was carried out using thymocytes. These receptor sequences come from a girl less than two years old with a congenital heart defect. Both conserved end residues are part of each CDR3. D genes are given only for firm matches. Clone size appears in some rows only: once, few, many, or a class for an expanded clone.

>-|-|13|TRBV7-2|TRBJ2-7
TGTGCCAGCAGCTTAGGAGGGACTTACGAGCAGTACTTC
CASSLGGTYEQYF
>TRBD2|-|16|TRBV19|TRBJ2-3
TGTGCCAGTAGTATCCGGCCAGGGAGGGTCACAGATACGCAGTATTTT
CASSIRPGRVTDTQYF
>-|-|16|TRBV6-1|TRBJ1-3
TGTGCCAGCAGTGACTTTAATGGGGGCAGAGGAAACACCATATATTTT
CASSDFNGGRGNTIYF
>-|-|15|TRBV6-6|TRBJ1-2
TGTGCCAGCAGCCTCTCGGGGGGTTGCGACTATGGCTACACCTTC
CASSLSGGCDYGYTF
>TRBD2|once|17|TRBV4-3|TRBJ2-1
TGCGCCAGCAGCCAAGTGCCTAGCGGGGGGGTATACAATGAGCAGTTCTTC
CASSQVPSGGVYNEQFF
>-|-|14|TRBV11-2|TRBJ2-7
TGTGCCAGCAGCGTCGGGGGATTCAACTCCGAGCAGTACTTC
CASSVGGFNSEQYF
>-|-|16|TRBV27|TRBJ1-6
TGTGCCAGCAGCCCCACCCCGAGCTCCTATAATTCACCCCTCCACTTT
CASSPTPSSYNSPLHF
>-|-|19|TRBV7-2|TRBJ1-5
TGTGCCAGCAGCTCCTACCCCCGACAGGAACTCTATAGCAATCAGCCCCAGCATTTT
CASSSYPRQELYSNQPQHF
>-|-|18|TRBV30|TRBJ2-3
TGTGCCTGGAGTGTACGCCCCTCCCGCGGGGACCACGCAGATACGCAGTATTTT
CAWSVRPSRGDHADTQYF
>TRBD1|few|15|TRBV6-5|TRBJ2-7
TGTGCCAGCAGTTACGGGACAGGGCCTCCCTACGAGCAGTACTTC
CASSYGTGPPYEQYF
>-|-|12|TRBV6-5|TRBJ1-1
TGTGCCAGCATTCGGGGGGGCACTGAAGCTTTCTTT
CASIRGGTEAFF
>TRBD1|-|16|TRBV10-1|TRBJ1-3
TGCGCCAGCAGTAATGGACAGGGACGGTTCGGAAACACCATATATTTT
CASSNGQGRFGNTIYF
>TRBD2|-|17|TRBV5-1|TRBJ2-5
TGCGCCAGCAGCTTGGGGACTAGCGGGGACGTCCAAGAGACCCAGTACTTC
CASSLGTSGDVQETQYF
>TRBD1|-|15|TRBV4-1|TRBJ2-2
TGCGCCAGCAGCCCAGGGACAGAACTCTTCGGGGAGCTGTTTTTT
CASSPGTELFGELFF
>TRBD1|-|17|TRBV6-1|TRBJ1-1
TGTGCCAGCAGTGAAAGGATGAGGTTGAGGGGGCGGACTGAAGCTTTCTTT
CASSERMRLRGRTEAFF
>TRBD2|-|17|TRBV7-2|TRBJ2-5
TGTGCCAGCAGCAAACGGACTAGCGGGGGAGTCCAAGAGACCCAGTACTTC
CASSKRTSGGVQETQYF
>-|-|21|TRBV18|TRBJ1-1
TGTGCCAGCTCACCGTTTAGCTCTACAGGGCTACCCAACCTGAGGAACACTGAAGCTTTCTTT
CASSPFSSTGLPNLRNTEAFF
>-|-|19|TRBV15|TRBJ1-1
TGTGCCACCAGCCCCCCAACTATCGACAGACATCAGATGAACACTGAAGCTTTCTTT
CATSPPTIDRHQMNTEAFF
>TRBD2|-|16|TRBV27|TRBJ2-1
TGTGCCAGCACTATTACTTACGGGGGGGCCCTCAATGAGCAGTTCTTC
CASTITYGGALNEQFF
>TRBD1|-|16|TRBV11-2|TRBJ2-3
TGTGCCAGCAGCTTAGACCACAGGGGGGGCACAGATACGCAGTATTTT
CASSLDHRGGTDTQYF
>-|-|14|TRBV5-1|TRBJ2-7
TGCGCCAGCAGCTTGGATCGGACAGCCTACGAGCAGTACTTC
CASSLDRTAYEQYF
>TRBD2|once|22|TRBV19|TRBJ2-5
TGTGCCAGTAGTATAGCGCCCTCCCGCGGGGGGCACGGCTGGGGCCTAGGGGAGACCCAGTACTTC
CASSIAPSRGGHGWGLGETQYF
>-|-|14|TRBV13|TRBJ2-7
TGTGCCAGCAGCCCCCGGGGGAGCACCAACGAGCAGTACTTC
CASSPRGSTNEQYF
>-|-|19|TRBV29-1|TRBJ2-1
TGCAGCGTCCTTAATTTAGCGAGGGGGGGTCAAAGCTCCTACAATGAGCAGTTCTTC
CSVLNLARGGQSSYNEQFF
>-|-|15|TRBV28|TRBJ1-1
TGTGCCAGCAGGAGACCGCACGCGGAGCTCACTGAAGCTTTCTTT
CASRRPHAELTEAFF
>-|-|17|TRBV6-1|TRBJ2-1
TGTGCCAGCAGTGAATATTTTGCGGGCCCGATCTGGAATGAGCAGTTCTTC
CASSEYFAGPIWNEQFF
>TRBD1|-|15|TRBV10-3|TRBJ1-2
TGTGCCATCAGTGAGTGGAACAGGGGGCAGGAAGGCTACACCTTC
CAISEWNRGQEGYTF
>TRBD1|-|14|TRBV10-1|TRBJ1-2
TGCGCCCTAGGACAGGGGATTGTTGGGGATGGCTACACCTTC
CALGQGIVGDGYTF
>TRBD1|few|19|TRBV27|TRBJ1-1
TGTGCCAGCAGCCCTCGGCCCACACAGGGGGGGCAAAAGAACACTGAAGCTTTCTTT
CASSPRPTQGGQKNTEAFF
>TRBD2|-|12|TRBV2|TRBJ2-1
TGTGCCAGCAGTCTGCGGGGGAGTGAGCAGTTCTTC
CASSLRGSEQFF
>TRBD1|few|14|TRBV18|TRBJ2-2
TGTGCCAGCTCACCGGGACAGGGCACCGGGGAGCTGTTTTTT
CASSPGQGTGELFF
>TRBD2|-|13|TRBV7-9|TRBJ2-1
TGTGCCAGCAGCCTTCCGGGAGGGGGTGAGCAGTTCTTC
CASSLPGGGEQFF
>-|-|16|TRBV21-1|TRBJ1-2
TGTGCCAGCAGCAAATTGAGTAGGGGGTGCGGCTATGGCTACACCTTC
CASSKLSRGCGYGYTF
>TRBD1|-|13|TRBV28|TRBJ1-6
TGTGCCAGCAGTCCGACAGGGTATCCCCCCCTCCACTTT
CASSPTGYPPLHF
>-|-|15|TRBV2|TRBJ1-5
TGTGCCAGCAGTGAATCTGGAGGAGTCAATCAGCCCCAGCATTTT
CASSESGGVNQPQHF
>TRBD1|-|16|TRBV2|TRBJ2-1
TGTGCCAGCAGTGCTCCTACTAGGGACAGGGAGGATGAGCAGTTCTTC
CASSAPTRDREDEQFF
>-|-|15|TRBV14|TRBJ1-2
TGTGCCAGCAGCCAAGATTCGAGCAGGTCCTATGGCTACACCTTC
CASSQDSSRSYGYTF
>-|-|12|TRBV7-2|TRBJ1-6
TGTGCCAGCACCTCTGCGGGGTCACCCCTCCACTTT
CASTSAGSPLHF
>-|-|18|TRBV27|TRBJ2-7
TGTGCCAGCAGTGGGGACGGGACACATGTACATGGTATCTACGAGCAGTACTTC
CASSGDGTHVHGIYEQYF
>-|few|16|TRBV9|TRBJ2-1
TGTGCCAGCAGCGTAAGAGGGCGGGGTCCCTACAATGAGCAGTTCTTC
CASSVRGRGPYNEQFF
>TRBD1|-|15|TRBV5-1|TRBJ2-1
TGCGCCAGCAGCCGGACAGGGAGGTCCTACAATGAGCAGTTCTTC
CASSRTGRSYNEQFF
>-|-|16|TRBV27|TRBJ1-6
TGTGCCAGCAGTCCCCACCAAGCGGTCCCAGATTCACCCCTCCACTTT
CASSPHQAVPDSPLHF
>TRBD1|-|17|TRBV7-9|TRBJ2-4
TGTGCCAGCAGCTTCAGTAGGGACAGGGAAGATGAAAACATTCAGTACTTC
CASSFSRDREDENIQYF
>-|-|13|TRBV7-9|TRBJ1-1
TGTGCCAGCAGACCTATGACTATTTTTGAAGCTTTCTTT
CASRPMTIFEAFF
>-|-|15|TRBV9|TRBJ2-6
TGTGCCAGCAGCCAGACGGGACTTCGGGCCAACGTCCTGACTTTC
CASSQTGLRANVLTF